These 10 T cell receptor beta chains originate from one sample sequenced in a study of chemoradiotherapy in HPV16-positive cancers. TCRdb's copy holds only in-frame clones and misses some; the assay was immunoSEQ multiplex PCR. Of a few thousand clones in the sample, about four fifths were seen once. The sequences come from tumor tissue, collected from a patient who underwent chemoradiotherapy. The receptors come from a human donor with HPV-associated anogenital cancer.

The CDR3 coding sequence is TGTGCCATCCAAGGGTCCACAGGGGGCCGTGGCTACACCTTC. It codes for CAIQGSTGGRGYTF. This chain links TRBV7-9 with TRBJ1-2, with 9 nucleotides matching TRBD1. This CDR3 comprises 14 residues. With 10 bases clipped from V and 7 bases from J, the junction kept 13 bases outside the gene matches. CDR1 is SEHNR, CDR2 FQNEAQ, per germline (reference sequence).

The chain combines TRBV10-2 with TRBJ2-1; unclear D gene. Per germline, CDR1 WSHSY and CDR2 SAAADI. This CDR3 region has 13 residues. The germline V and J ends were trimmed by 0 bases and 4 bases, with 4 bases remaining between them. The chain's CDR3 is CASSESLYNEQFF. The CDR3 DNA is TGCGCCAGCAGTGAGTCGTTATACAATGAGCAGTTCTTC.

This clone was recorded only once. This chain joins TRBV30 and TRBJ2-7; the match to TRBD2 covers 9 bases. CDR1 and CDR2 from the germline V gene are GTSNPN and SVGIG (reference sequence). The CDR3 consists of 17 residues. Trimming at V came to 1 base and at J to 5 bases, leaving 15 bases not matched to a gene. CDR3 sequence (DNA): TGTGCCTGGAGTGACCCCCGAGGGCTAGCGGGAATCAACGAGCAGTACTTC. This translates into CAWSDPRGLAGINEQYF.

CDR3 sequence (DNA): TGTGCCAGCAGTTCCTTTAGTTCTAGCGGGGGCCTTTTCTCGAGCACAGATACGCAGTATTTT. Protein sequence: CASSSFSSSGGLFSSTDTQYF. The J gene is TRBJ2-3, the V gene TRBV28, with 10 bases matching TRBD2. Germline values: CDR1 MDHEN, CDR2 SYDVKM. The CDR3 sequence is 21 residues long. V lost 4 bases and J lost 0; bases outside the gene matches: 19.

Of note for this clone: In this CDR3 the conserved last residue, phenylalanine or tryptophan, is missing, so a read error is likely. The chain couples TRBV6-1 to TRBJ1-1; the D gene is possibly TRBD1 (5 bases). The CDR3 is 14 amino acids. The germline V gene encodes CDR1 MNHNS and CDR2 SASEGT. V was pared by 9 bases and J by 1 base, with 15 bases between. In DNA form, the CDR3 reads TGTGCCAGTGTACAGGAGATTACGAACACTGAAGCTTTCCTT. This sequence encodes CASVQEITNTEAFL.

V is TRBV7-2 and J is TRBJ2-1; 10 positions agree with TRBD1. The CDR3 is 15 amino acids. The germline V gene has CDR1 SGHTA and CDR2 FQGNSA. V was pared by 3 bases and J by 8 bases, with 7 bases of the junction left unmatched. The CDR3 loop is CASSFDRGRIYEQFF. CDR3 coding DNA: TGTGCCAGCAGCTTCGACAGGGGGCGCATATATGAGCAGTTCTTC. The full variable domain, rest sourced from reference TRBV7-2 and TRBJ2-1, is GAGVSQSPSNKVTEKGKDVELRCDPISGHTALYWYRQSLGQGLEFLIYFQGNSAPDKSGLPSDRFSAERTGGSVSTLTIQRTQQEDSAVYLCASSFDRGRIYEQFFGPGTRLTVL.

This sequence joins TRBV18 and TRBJ1-5; 9 positions agree with TRBD1. V lost 6 bases, J lost 6 bases, and 6 bases stayed unmatched. This CDR3 is 14 amino acids long. Looked up from germline, CDR1 is KGHSH and CDR2 is LQKENI. The CDR3 protein is CASSPDRGVQPQHF. The CDR3 coding sequence is TGTGCCAGCTCCCCCGACAGGGGGGTTCAGCCCCAGCATTTT.

V usage is TRBV7-2 and J usage is TRBJ2-7; weak D call: TRBD1 (6 bases). The germline gives CDR1 SGHTA, CDR2 FQGNSA. The CDR3 extends over 14 amino acids. Deletions cut 6 bases from V and 0 bases from J, with 12 bases between. CDR3 in amino acids: CASSYNRDSYEQYF. In nucleotides, the CDR3 is TGTGCCAGCAGTTATAACAGGGACTCCTACGAGCAGTACTTC.

The V call is TRBV28, the J call TRBJ2-5; D gene ambiguous. V dropped 8 bases and J dropped 5 bases, with 12 bases sitting between them. The CDR3 consists of 12 residues. Germline loops: CDR1 MDHEN, CDR2 SYDVKM. CDR3 in DNA: TGTGCCAGCGGTGGCTTAAGGGAGACCCAGTACTTC. Translated: CASGGLRETQYF.

The V call is TRBV7-9, the J call TRBJ2-1; 7 bases match TRBD1. There are 14 residues in the CDR3. Germline V gene data show CDR1 as SEHNR and CDR2 as FQNEAQ (reference sequence). Trimming at V came to 5 bases and at J to 9 bases, leaving 10 bases not matched to a gene. The CDR3 region is CASSLDYRGSEQFF. CDR3 in DNA: TGTGCCAGCAGCCTCGATTACAGGGGTAGTGAGCAGTTCTTC.